This T cell receptor (beta chain) originates from a study of sequential checkpoint blockade in melanoma. Study at large: Patients were randomized 1:1 to nivolumab-then-ipilimumab or ipilimumab-then-nivolumab first-line.

Germline-derived CDR1 and CDR2 are SGHDT and YYEEEE. CDR3 size: 16 residues. V was trimmed by 0 bases and J by 3 bases, leaving 12 bases between them. The treatment: randomized to nivolumab then ipilimumab (arm A) or the reverse (arm B). From thawed PBMCs, live CD3+CD8+ cells negative for CD19 and CD56 were sorted. Data came from immunoSEQ multiplex PCR; TCRdb stores just in-frame clones and leaves some out. The data show some 30,000 clones, 75% to 90% seen once. The chain recombines TRBV5-6 with TRBJ2-2, with D maybe TRBD2 (6 bases). The sample here was CD8+ T cells sorted from blood (inferred from file names), taken from a patient given nivolumab and ipilimumab in sequence. The receptor's source is a human donor with melanoma. CDR3 coding DNA: TGTGCCAGCAGCTTGGAACTTAGCGGATACACCGGGGAGCTGTTTTTT. Amino acid sequence: CASSLELSGYTGELFF.